Shown below are 15 T cell receptor beta chains from a single sample sequenced in a study of T cell repertoires in ileal Crohn's disease. Only in-frame clones appear in the TCRdb table, and some are missing; sequencing was by immunoSEQ multiplex PCR. Of approximately 12,000 clones in the sample, roughly 79% were seen once. Sequencing was done on a sample of ileal tissue. These receptors originate from an adult with Crohn's disease.

The rearrangement joins TRBV19 to TRBJ1-2, with TRBD1 matching 8 bases. The length of the CDR3 is 14 residues. Germline CDR1 is LNHDA and CDR2 is SQIVND (reference sequence). V shed 7 bases, J shed 0 bases, and the junction held 4 bases outside the gene matches. The chain's CDR3 is CASNPQGANYGYTF. DNA for the CDR3: TGTGCCAGTAATCCACAGGGGGCTAACTATGGCTACACCTTC.

The chain couples TRBV10-3 to TRBJ1-2; a weak D match, TRBD1 (6 bases). The CDR3 has 14 amino acids. CDR1 and CDR2 from the germline V gene are ENHRY and SYGVKD. Trimming cost V 3 bases and J 7 bases, with 15 bases left between them. CDR3 amino acids: CAISDTTGKAGYTF. CDR3 DNA: TGTGCCATCAGTGACACGACAGGCAAGGCTGGCTACACCTTC.

The chain links TRBV5-4 to TRBJ2-7, with TRBD2 matching over 10 bases. The CDR3 has 17 amino acids. The V gene end was trimmed by 4 bases and the J gene end by 2 bases; junction bases not matched to a gene: 12. Germline lookup yields CDR1 SGHNT and CDR2 YYREEE (reference sequence). CDR3 residues: CASSPSSGTSATYEQYF. In DNA, the CDR3 is TGTGCCAGCAGCCCGAGTTCCGGGACTAGCGCGACCTACGAGCAGTACTTC. The full variable domain, with the rest looked up from reference TRBV5-4 and TRBJ2-7, is ETGVTQSPTHLIKTRGQQVTLRCSSQSGHNTVSWYQQALGQGPQFIFQYYREEENGRGNFPPRFSGLQFPNYSSELNVNALELDDSALYLCASSPSSGTSATYEQYFGPGTRLTVT.

J is TRBJ1-6 and V is TRBV30; no reliable D call. The germline V and J ends were trimmed by 8 bases and 4 bases, with 12 bases remaining between them. CDR3 size: 13 residues. CDR1 and CDR2 (germline): GTSNPN, SVGIG (reference sequence). CDR3 DNA sequence: TGTGCCGGACGGGGAGAATATAATTCACCCCTCCACTTT. Protein sequence: CAGRGEYNSPLHF.

The chain links TRBV6-6 to TRBJ2-7; 7 bases line up with TRBD1. The V segment lost 5 bases and the J segment 4 bases; nucleotides outside the gene matches: 2. Germline V lookup: CDR1 MNHNY, CDR2 SVGAGI (reference sequence). The CDR3 covers 12 residues. The CDR3 nucleotides read TGTGCCAGCAGTCCGACAGGGTACGAGCAGTACTTC. This gives the protein CASSPTGYEQYF.

This clone has a handful of counts. The chain has TRBV5-1 and TRBJ2-3, with 12 bases fitting TRBD2. Germline V CDR1 and CDR2: SGHRS, YFSETQ. Unmatched junction bases numbered 3, after V lost 2 bases and J lost 2 bases. The CDR3 is 16 residues long. The CDR3, as DNA: TGCGCCAGCAGCTTAGGACTAGCGGGGCCCACAGATACGCAGTATTTT. Translation gives CASSLGLAGPTDTQYF.

V gene TRBV28 combines with J gene TRBJ1-2, with D uncertain. The CDR3 covers 12 residues. V was cut by 3 bases and J by 4 bases, with 6 bases left in between. Germline CDR1 and CDR2: MDHEN and SYDVKM. The CDR3 region has the DNA TGTGCCAGCAGTTTCCGGGGCTATGGCTACACCTTC. This sequence encodes CASSFRGYGYTF.

J is TRBJ2-3 and V is TRBV5-6; 9 nucleotides line up with TRBD2. Germline assignment: CDR1 SGHDT and CDR2 YYEEEE. V was pared by 2 bases and J by 8 bases, with 15 bases of the junction left unmatched. This CDR3 contains 17 residues. The CDR3 loop is CASSFPPGASGTSTQYF. The CDR3, as DNA: TGTGCCAGCAGCTTCCCCCCTGGCGCTAGCGGGACGAGTACGCAGTATTTT.

This rearrangement joins TRBV7-8 to TRBJ1-1; 10 positions agree with TRBD1. The germline CDR1 and CDR2 sequences are SGHVS and FQNEAQ. The trim removed 2 bases at V and 4 bases at J, leaving 7 bases unmatched. The CDR3 spans 16 residues. The CDR3 region is CASSLHTGQGLTEAFF. The DNA of the CDR3 is TGTGCCAGCAGCTTACACACGGGACAGGGGCTCACTGAAGCTTTCTTT.

The rearrangement uses TRBV19 and TRBJ1-2; possibly TRBD1 for D (6 bases). Germline-derived CDR1 and CDR2 are LNHDA and SQIVND (reference sequence). With 5 bases removed from V and 7 bases from J, the gap between germline ends came to 26 bases. The length of the CDR3 is 17 residues. The CDR3 reads CASSLTGLPAGGGGYTF. CDR3 bases: TGTGCCAGTAGTCTTACAGGGCTGCCCGCCGGCGGAGGTGGCTACACCTTC. Variable domain in full (rest from reference TRBV19 and TRBJ1-2): DGGITQSPKYLFRKEGQNVTLSCEQNLNHDAMYWYRQDPGQGLRLIYYSQIVNDFQKGDIAEGYSVSREKKESFPLTVTSAQKNPTAFYLCASSLTGLPAGGGGYTFGSGTRLTVV.

The V gene is TRBV21-1, the J gene TRBJ1-2; the D segment call TRBD1 is taken from the table without a DNA check. TRBV21-1 is labeled a pseudogene. The CDR3 is made up of 15 amino acids. CDR3 sequence reads: CASSRTASLWYGYTF. In nucleotides, the CDR3 is TGTGCCAGCAGCCGCACAGCCTCGCTTTGGTATGGCTACACCTTC.

This clone came up a few times. This sequence joins TRBV28 and TRBJ1-6; 10 nucleotides agree with TRBD1. Germline assignment: CDR1 MDHEN and CDR2 SYDVKM. The CDR3 length is 14 residues. The junction had 5 bases not matched to a gene; V was cut back by 6 bases and J by 9 bases. The CDR3 nucleotides are TGTGCCAGCAGGGGGACAGGGGAGCTTTCACCCCTCCACTTT. Translation: CASRGTGELSPLHF.

V and J are TRBV4-2 and TRBJ2-7, with TRBD1 matching 11 bases. V shed 5 bases, J shed 6 bases, and the junction held 6 bases outside the gene matches. This CDR3 contains 14 residues. Looked up from germline, CDR1 is LGHNA and CDR2 is YNFKEQ. The CDR3 spells CASSSRTGGREQYF. For the CDR3, the DNA is TGTGCCAGCAGCTCCCGGACAGGGGGCCGCGAGCAGTACTTC.

This chain links TRBV5-1 with TRBJ1-3; 8 bases map to TRBD1. V lost 0 bases to trimming and J lost 4 bases; unmatched junction nucleotides: 3. This CDR3 comprises 15 residues. The germline V gene encodes CDR1 SGHRS and CDR2 YFSETQ. The CDR3 DNA reads as TGCGCCAGCAGCTTGGGTGACAGGGGAGGAAACACCATATATTTT. Translation gives CASSLGDRGGNTIYF.

This clone rates as medium-sized. The chain combines TRBV28 with TRBJ1-5; 9 bases align to TRBD1. With V trimmed by 5 bases and J by 3 bases, 5 bases remained unmatched. The CDR3 runs to 15 residues. The germline V gene encodes CDR1 MDHEN and CDR2 SYDVKM. CDR3 sequence reads: CASSPTGGTNQPQHF. As DNA, the CDR3 is TGTGCCAGCAGTCCGACAGGGGGGACCAATCAGCCCCAGCATTTT.